This T cell receptor beta chain was sequenced for a study of blood T cells in healthy people across ages (dated by TCRdb to the mid-2010s). Some background on the complete study: In model experiments, template switching captured about one uniquely barcoded TCR beta cDNA molecule for every two T cells. To avoid experimental bias, donors of different ages were distributed randomly across sequencing lanes. Using the same blood draw, the study looked at two additional independent replicas of 1 million unique cDNA reads for two donors, one aged 18 to 30 and the other aged 80 or older. Using deep sequencing normalized with unique cDNA molecular identifiers, the study measured how TCR beta repertoire diversity changes with age. Four age groups were formed from the donors: young (average approximately 16 years), middle-aged (approximately 41), aged (more than 55) and long-lived (less than 85). Summary of the overall study and its limitations: Compared with the aged group, the long-lived group had more naive CD4+ T cells, fewer expanded clones and increased TCR diversity, suggesting age selection. As age increased, observed TCR beta diversity per million T cells dropped in a roughly linear way, and a significant reduction was already evident by age 40. Bulk unsorted PBMC profiling prevented conclusive comparison of naive and antigen-experienced compartments. Estimates of total diversity from one million sequenced T cells were regarded as lower bounds and underestimates. Donor CMV infection status was unknown, potentially confounding age-related changes in expanded clonotypes. A strong correlation was found between observed TCR beta diversity and the percentage of naive T cells measured by flow cytometry.

Donors were about 36 systemically healthy Caucasian individuals from Russia aged roughly 6 to 100 years. Approximately 9.3 milliliters of peripheral blood were drawn from each donor into EDTA-treated Vacutainer tubes. Ficoll-Paque density-gradient centrifugation was used to isolate PBMCs, with at least 7 million per sample. Trizol reagent was used to extract total RNA from the PBMCs, yielding at least 5.5 micrograms per sample. For every donor, an aliquot of PBMCs went through flow cytometry to measure the percentages of naive CD45RAhigh/CD27high T cells. This clonotype has just a few counts. Its binding antigen is unknown. There are no base qualities to consult, and no much larger clone falls within one base. V sheds 0 bases and J sheds 2 bases, leaving 9 bases between their ends. The CDR3 sequence holds 15 residues, the cysteine and phenylalanine included. The entry retains the CDR3 DNA only, 45 bases that are in frame from base 1. CDR1 LGHDT and CDR2 YNNKEL were looked up in the germline V gene (reference sequence).

Receptor libraries were prepared by 5' RACE. Sequencing used an Illumina HiSeq 2500. A second roughly 6 to 11 cycle PCR used a sample-barcoded 5' primer and a J-beta primer mix. Each TCR beta cDNA molecule received a unique molecular identifier from a template-switch 5' adaptor carrying 12 random nucleotides. Each sample yielded at least 3 million CDR3-containing paired-end reads. The Mint cDNA synthesis kit, primed by a TRBC-specific oligonucleotide, was used to synthesize first-strand cDNA from all RNA. All cDNA was treated with uracil-DNA glycosylase and then went through a first 18-cycle PCR with the universal primers M1SS and BC2_uni_R. The study's own analysis went as follows. For normalization, 1 million high-quality reads, each with a distinct molecular identifier, were randomly selected from each sample. Instead of being binned into consensus sequences, reads that shared molecular identifiers were thrown out. MiTCR, with a Q25 quality threshold and the strictest error-elimination algorithm, was used for CDR3 identification, clonotype clustering and error correction. A nonparametric unseen species model with Euler transformation was used to estimate lower-bound total TCR beta diversity. In-frame beta chains were kept once TCRdb had trimmed the public reads at Q25 with fastp and called clones with MiXCR. Here each entry gathers all rows of one CDR3 protein and keeps the most common genes and DNA. The V and J calls and clone size come from TCRdb's table, not from the authors' own analysis. This sample gives approximately 1.5 million distinct CDR3 sequences in total; around 36% of them show up just once. The ten top clones hold approximately 10% of the sample.

The sequence links TRBV3-1 to TRBJ2-3, with no D gene named confidently. Sequencing was done on a sample of blood. The source of this sequence is a woman younger than 45 in good health. The nucleotide sequence reads as follows: TGTGCCAGCAGCCAAGATCCGGGCTACACAGATACGCAGTATTTT. Translated, this gives CASSQDPGYTDTQYF.